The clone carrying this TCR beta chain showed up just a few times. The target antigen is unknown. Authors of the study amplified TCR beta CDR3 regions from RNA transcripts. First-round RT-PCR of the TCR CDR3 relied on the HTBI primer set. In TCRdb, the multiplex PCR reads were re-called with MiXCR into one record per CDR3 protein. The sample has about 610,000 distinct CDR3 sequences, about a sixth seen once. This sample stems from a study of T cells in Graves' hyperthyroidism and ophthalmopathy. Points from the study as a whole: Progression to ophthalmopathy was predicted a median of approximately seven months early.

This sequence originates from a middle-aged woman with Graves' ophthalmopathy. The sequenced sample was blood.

The CDR3 bases are TGTGCCAGTAGGACTAATGGACAGGGGTCCTATGGCTACACCTTC. Translated, it gives CASRTNGQGSYGYTF. The V call is TRBV19, the J call TRBJ1-2, with 9 bases aligning to TRBD1. Germline V gene sequence: CDR1 LNHDA, CDR2 SQIVND (reference sequence). The CDR3 runs 15 residues. V lost 6 bases to trimming and J lost 4 bases; unmatched junction nucleotides: 9.